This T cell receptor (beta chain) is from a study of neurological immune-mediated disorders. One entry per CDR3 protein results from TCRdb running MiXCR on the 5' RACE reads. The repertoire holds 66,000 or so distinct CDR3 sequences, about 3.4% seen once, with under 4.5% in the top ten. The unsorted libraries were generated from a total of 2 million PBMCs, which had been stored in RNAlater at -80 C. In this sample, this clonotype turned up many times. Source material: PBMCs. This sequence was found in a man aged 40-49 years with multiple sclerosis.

CDR3 coding DNA: TGTGCCAGCACCCCCTCGGGCCGGAGCACCGGGGAGCTGTTTTTT. This gives the protein CASTPSGRSTGELFF. The chain has TRBV28 and TRBJ2-2; D is ambiguous. The CDR3 totals 15 residues. V was shortened by 7 bases and J by 4 bases, with 16 bases between the two germline ends. Germline V lookup: CDR1 MDHEN, CDR2 SYDVKM.